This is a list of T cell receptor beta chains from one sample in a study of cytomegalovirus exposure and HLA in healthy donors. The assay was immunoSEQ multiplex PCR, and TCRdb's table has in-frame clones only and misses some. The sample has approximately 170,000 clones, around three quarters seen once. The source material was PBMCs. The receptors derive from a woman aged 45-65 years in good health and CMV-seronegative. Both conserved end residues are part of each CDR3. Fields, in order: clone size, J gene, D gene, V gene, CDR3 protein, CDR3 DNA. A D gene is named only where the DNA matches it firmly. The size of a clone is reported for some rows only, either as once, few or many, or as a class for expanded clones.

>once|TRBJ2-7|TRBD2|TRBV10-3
CAIRGTSGPYEQYF
TGTGCCATCAGGGGGACTAGCGGTCCCTACGAGCAGTACTTC
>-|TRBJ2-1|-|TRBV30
CAWSATEYNEQFF
TGTGCCTGGAGTGCGACAGAGTACAATGAGCAGTTCTTC
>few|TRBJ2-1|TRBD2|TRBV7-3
CASSLRLAGRDEQFF
TGTGCCAGCAGCTTACGGCTAGCGGGACGGGATGAGCAGTTCTTC
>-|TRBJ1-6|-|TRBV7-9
CASSLEGENSPLHF
TGTGCCAGCAGCTTAGAAGGAGAGAATTCACCCCTCCACTTT
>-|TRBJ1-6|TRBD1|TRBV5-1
CASSRDGTANSPLHF
TGCGCCAGCAGCCGCGATGGGACAGCTAATTCCCCCCTCCACTTT
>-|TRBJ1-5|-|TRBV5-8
CASSRYGDKPQHF
TGTGCCAGCAGCCGCTACGGTGATAAGCCCCAGCATTTT
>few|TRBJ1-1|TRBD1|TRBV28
CASSLGTALEAFF
TGTGCCAGCAGTTTAGGGACAGCCTTGGAGGCTTTCTTT
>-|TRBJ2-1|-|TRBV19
CASSALQGAYNEQFF
TGTGCCAGTAGTGCCTTACAGGGAGCATACAATGAGCAGTTCTTC
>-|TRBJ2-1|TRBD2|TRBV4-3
CASSQEGGIAGGYNEQFF
TGCGCCAGCAGCCAAGAAGGGGGGATAGCGGGGGGTTACAATGAGCAGTTCTTC
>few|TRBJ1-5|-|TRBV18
CATAGGIGNQPQHF
TGTGCCACCGCCGGAGGGATAGGCAATCAGCCCCAGCATTTT
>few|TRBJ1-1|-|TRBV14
CASSSRTEAFF
TGTGCCAGCAGCTCCAGGACTGAAGCTTTCTTT
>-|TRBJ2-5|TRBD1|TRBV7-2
CAGSPTGGRETQYF
TGTGCCGGCAGCCCGACAGGGGGTCGAGAGACCCAGTACTTC
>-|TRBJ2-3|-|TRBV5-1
CASSPGKLADTQYF
TGCGCCAGCAGCCCGGGGAAGCTTGCAGATACGCAGTATTTT
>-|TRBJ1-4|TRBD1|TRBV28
CASRSTGANEKLFF
TGTGCCAGCAGATCCACAGGGGCGAATGAAAAACTGTTTTTT
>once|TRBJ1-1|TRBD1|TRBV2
CASRRQGPLNTEAFF
TGTGCCAGCAGAAGACAGGGCCCTCTGAACACTGAAGCTTTCTTT
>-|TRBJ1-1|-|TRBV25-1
CASTGRGGGREVTEAFF
TGTGCCAGCACCGGACGGGGGGGAGGAAGAGAAGTCACTGAAGCTTTCTTT
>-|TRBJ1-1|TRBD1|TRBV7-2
CASSLGGTGKNTEAFF
TGTGCCAGCAGCTTAGGTGGGACAGGGAAGAACACTGAAGCTTTCTTT
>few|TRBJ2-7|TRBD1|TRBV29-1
CSALTGGPYEQYF
TGCAGCGCTCTCACAGGGGGCCCGTACGAGCAGTACTTC
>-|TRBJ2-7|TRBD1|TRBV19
CASSIADRKTYEQYF
TGTGCCAGTAGTATAGCGGACAGGAAAACCTACGAGCAGTACTTC
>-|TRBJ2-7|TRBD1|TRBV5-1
CASSQGTGAFYEQYF
TGCGCCAGCAGCCAGGGGACAGGGGCTTTCTACGAGCAGTACTTC
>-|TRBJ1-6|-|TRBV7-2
CASSLVGGLGMNSPLHF
TGTGCCAGCAGCTTAGTCGGAGGCTTGGGGATGAATTCACCCCTCCACTTT
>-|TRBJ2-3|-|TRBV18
CASNTQSGHTDTQYF
TGTGCCAGCAATACCCAGAGCGGGCACACAGATACGCAGTATTTT
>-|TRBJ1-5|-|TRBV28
CASSLMQANSNQPQHF
TGTGCCAGCAGTTTAATGCAGGCAAATAGCAATCAGCCCCAGCATTTT